The entry that follows covers one T cell receptor beta chain sequence. The entry originates in a study of blood T cell repertoires in COVID-19. About the research overall: COVID-19 samples from acute and convalescent phases originated in the United States, Italy and Spain. In each case, the material was cDNA or gDNA derived from T cells, B-cell-depleted T cells, or PBMCs.

The authors' processing: How many nucleated cells were present was estimated from reference gene primer amplification. Libraries were prepared by immunoSEQ multiplex PCR; TCRdb keeps only in-frame clonotypes and omits some of them. Clone size and the V and J calls come from that table; the DNA yielded D and trimming. The sample carries about 6,100 clones, under 95% recorded once. The CDR3 spans 14 residues. V dropped 5 bases and J dropped 3 bases, with 11 bases sitting between them. CDR1 MNHEY and CDR2 SVGEGT come from the germline V gene. The sample taken for sequencing was peripheral blood. V gene TRBV6-2 or TRBV6-3 combines with J gene TRBJ1-5; D remains ambiguous. The TCR sequence derives from a human donor in a cohort sampled during active COVID-19. CDR3 in DNA: TGTGCCAGCAGTGATTTTAACTACAATCAGCCCCAGCATTTT. The encoded protein is CASSDFNYNQPQHF.